These T cell receptor beta chains were read from a single sample in a study of cytomegalovirus exposure and HLA in healthy donors. TCRdb's copy holds only in-frame clones and misses some; the assay was immunoSEQ multiplex PCR. The sample records around 140,000 clones, 80% being singletons. The sample consisted of PBMCs. These receptors were taken from a man aged 40-55 years in good health and CMV-seronegative. The CDR3 runs from the conserved cysteine through the conserved F or W. A D gene is named only where the DNA matches it firmly. Clone size is stated in some rows and not others, as once, few, many or a class when expanded.

J gene,clone size,D gene,V gene,CDR3 protein,CDR3 DNA
TRBJ2-2,-,-,TRBV19,CASSIGQGPETGELFF,TGTGCCAGTAGTATCGGCCAGGGGCCCGAGACCGGGGAGCTGTTTTTT
TRBJ2-7,-,TRBD1,TRBV7-2,CASSTRQGNYEQYF,TGTGCCAGCAGCACACGACAGGGGAACTACGAGCAGTACTTC
TRBJ2-3,-,TRBD1,TRBV5-1,CASSGRQGSTDTQYF,TGCGCCAGCAGCGGACGACAGGGTAGCACAGATACGCAGTATTTT
TRBJ2-1,-,TRBD2,TRBV6-6,CASTVPGRGTYNEQFF,TGTGCCTCGACAGTCCCCGGGAGGGGAACCTACAATGAGCAGTTCTTC
TRBJ1-4,-,-,TRBV18,CASSPPSDFSREWTNEKLFF,TGTGCCAGCTCACCGCCGAGCGACTTCTCAAGGGAGTGGACTAATGAAAAACTGTTTTTT
TRBJ2-5,-,TRBD1,TRBV28,CASSLYQGEETQYF,TGTGCCAGCAGTTTATACCAGGGGGAAGAGACCCAGTACTTC
TRBJ1-5,-,TRBD1,TRBV30,CAWSSYRGQPQHF,TGTGCCTGGAGTTCCTACAGGGGGCAGCCCCAGCATTTT
TRBJ1-5,-,TRBD1,TRBV19,CASSGQGINQPQHF,TGTGCCAGTAGTGGACAGGGGATCAATCAGCCCCAGCATTTT
TRBJ2-3,-,-,TRBV27,CASLPGGGTDTQYF,TGTGCCAGCTTGCCCGGAGGGGGCACAGATACGCAGTATTTT
TRBJ1-5,-,TRBD1,TRBV19,CASSITGTGADQPQHF,TGTGCCAGTAGTATTACCGGGACAGGGGCGGATCAGCCCCAGCATTTT
TRBJ1-4,few,-,TRBV27,CASSLRAINEKLFF,TGTGCCAGCAGTTTGAGGGCCATCAATGAAAAACTGTTTTTT
TRBJ2-7,-,-,TRBV2,CASSGPGDEQYF,TGTGCCAGCAGTGGTCCAGGGGATGAGCAGTACTTC
TRBJ2-7,-,-,TRBV5-6,CASSLGGGPYEQYF,TGTGCCAGCAGCTTGGGCGGGGGCCCCTACGAGCAGTACTTC
TRBJ2-7,-,-,TRBV29-1,CSVDGVLGEQYF,TGCAGCGTTGACGGGGTTCTCGGCGAGCAGTACTTC
TRBJ2-3,once,TRBD2,TRBV27,CASRPRGLAGGQSITDTQYF,TGTGCCAGCCGCCCCCGGGGACTAGCGGGGGGGCAATCTATAACAGATACGCAGTATTTT
TRBJ1-4,-,TRBD1,TRBV15,CATSRVFSGTGATNEKLFF,TGTGCCACCAGCAGAGTTTTTTCCGGGACAGGTGCAACTAATGAAAAACTGTTTTTT
TRBJ2-5,-,TRBD1,TRBV7-9,CASSFSGGQETQYF,TGTGCCAGCAGCTTCTCAGGGGGCCAAGAGACCCAGTACTTC
TRBJ1-2,few,-,TRBV4-1,CASSHDTEIYGYTF,TGCGCCAGCAGCCATGACACAGAGATCTATGGCTACACCTTC
TRBJ1-1,-,-,TRBV19,CASSITGVDTEAFF,TGTGCCAGTAGTATCACGGGGGTTGACACTGAAGCTTTCTTT
TRBJ2-3,-,TRBD2,TRBV19,CASSITGTSGNSATDTQYF,TGTGCCAGTAGTATCACCGGGACTAGCGGGAACTCCGCCACAGATACGCAGTATTTT
TRBJ1-1,-,TRBD1,TRBV5-5,CASTIGTGSNTEAFF,TGTGCCAGCACCATCGGGACAGGATCGAACACTGAAGCTTTCTTT
TRBJ2-3,few,-,TRBV30,CAWSVTAGADTQYF,TGTGCCTGGAGTGTAACGGCCGGGGCAGATACGCAGTATTTT
TRBJ2-3,-,TRBD2,TRBV30,CAWSTGGSTDTQYF,TGTGCCTGGAGTACGGGGGGGAGCACAGATACGCAGTATTTT
TRBJ1-4,few,TRBD1,TRBV4-1,CASSPPGTANEKLFF,TGCGCCAGCAGCCCCCCTGGGACAGCGAATGAAAAACTGTTTTTT
TRBJ2-7,few,TRBD2,TRBV18,CASSPGLDYEQYF,TGTGCCAGCTCACCGGGACTAGACTACGAGCAGTACTTC
TRBJ2-5,-,TRBD2,TRBV11-1,CASSLRAGAEQETQYF,TGTGCCAGCAGCTTAAGAGCGGGGGCAGAGCAAGAGACCCAGTACTTC
TRBJ2-5,-,TRBD2,TRBV5-6,CASSPRTSGVRGTQYF,TGTGCCAGCAGCCCCCGGACTAGCGGGGTGCGGGGCACCCAGTACTTC
TRBJ2-7,-,-,TRBV11-2,CASSLGQAFYEQYF,TGTGCCAGCAGCTTAGGACAGGCCTTCTACGAGCAGTACTTC